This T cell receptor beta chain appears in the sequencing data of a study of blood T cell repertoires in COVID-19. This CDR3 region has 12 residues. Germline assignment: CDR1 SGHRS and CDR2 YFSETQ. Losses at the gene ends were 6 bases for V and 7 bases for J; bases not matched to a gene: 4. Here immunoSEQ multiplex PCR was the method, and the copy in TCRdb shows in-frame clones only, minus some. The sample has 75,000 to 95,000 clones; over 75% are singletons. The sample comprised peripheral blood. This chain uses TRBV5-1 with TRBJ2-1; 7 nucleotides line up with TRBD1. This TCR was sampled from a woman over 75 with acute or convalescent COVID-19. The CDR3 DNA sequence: TGCGCCAGCAATACAGGGGTGAATGAGCAGTTCTTC. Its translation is CASNTGVNEQFF.